One and the same sample provided the 2 T cell receptor beta chains below, sequenced in a study of T cell changes during pregnancy in multiple sclerosis. TCRdb's copy holds only in-frame clones and misses some; the assay was immunoSEQ multiplex PCR. This table has 70,000 or so clones, 75% to 95% appearing once. Material: peripheral blood, obtained in the third trimester of pregnancy. Receptors originate from a female donor in good health, enrolled as a control in a pregnancy study.

This sequence joins TRBV27 and TRBJ2-1; D is ambiguous. The germline V gene encodes CDR1 MNHEY and CDR2 SMNVEV (reference sequence). The CDR3 has 11 residues. Trimming left V 6 bases short and J 8 bases short, with 8 bases between. Here the CDR3 DNA reads TGTGCCAGCAGGGTAGCCCATGAGCAGTTCTTC. This sequence encodes CASRVAHEQFF.

The chain links TRBV27 to TRBJ1-2, with 8 positions matching TRBD1. The trim removed 3 bases at V and 4 bases at J, leaving 13 bases unmatched. Germline-derived CDR1 and CDR2 are MNHEY and SMNVEV (reference sequence). There are 17 residues in the CDR3. The CDR3 here is CASSFRFSGGAIYGYTF. CDR3 in DNA: TGTGCCAGCAGTTTCCGCTTCTCAGGGGGCGCGATCTATGGCTACACCTTC.